This is a list of T cell receptor beta chains from one sample in a study of response to subunit inactivated influenza vaccine. One entry per CDR3 protein results from TCRdb running MiXCR on the RT-PCR reads. Of fewer than 700,000 distinct CDR3 sequences in the sample, 10% to 15% were seen once. The sample consisted of PBMCs from blood, taken more than 35 days after vaccination. Receptor source: a middle-aged man who received an inactivated influenza vaccine. The CDR3 runs from the conserved cysteine through the conserved F or W. D genes are given only for firm matches. Not all rows give a size; the values are once, few, many and, for expanded clones, a class.

j_gene,v_gene,d_gene,abundance,CDR3aa,CDR3nt
TRBJ1-2,TRBV4-2,.,.,CASSRGYGYTF,TGTGCCAGCAGCCGGGGATATGGCTACACCTTC
TRBJ2-3,TRBV7-9,.,few,CASSYGGLPSTDTQYF,TGTGCCAGCAGCTACGGGGGGCTGCCTAGCACAGATACGCAGTATTTT
TRBJ2-1,TRBV11-2,TRBD2,few,CASTIRGGSGRRAYNEQFF,TGTGCCAGCACCATCCGAGGTGGTAGCGGGAGACGGGCCTACAATGAGCAGTTCTTC
TRBJ2-6,TRBV27,.,few,CASSILGFSGANVLTF,TGTGCCAGCAGTATCCTCGGGTTCTCTGGGGCCAACGTCCTGACTTTC
TRBJ2-7,TRBV7-9,.,many,CASSLPSNRPSYEQYF,TGTGCCAGCAGCTTGCCTTCGAATCGGCCGTCCTACGAGCAGTACTTC
TRBJ2-5,TRBV5-1,TRBD1,.,CASSLEDRGQETQYF,TGCGCCAGCAGCTTGGAGGACAGGGGCCAAGAGACCCAGTACTTC
TRBJ2-3,TRBV7-9,.,.,CASSPRDIDTQYF,TGTGCCAGCAGCCCCCGGGACATCGATACGCAGTATTTT
TRBJ1-2,TRBV5-1,TRBD1,many,CASSSDRLYGYTF,TGCGCCAGCAGCTCGGACAGGCTCTATGGCTACACCTTC
TRBJ1-1,TRBV5-1,TRBD1,.,CASSRTGEGTEAFF,TGCGCCAGCAGCAGAACAGGGGAGGGCACTGAAGCTTTCTTT
TRBJ1-5,TRBV6-1,TRBD1,few,CANSDREGGPQHF,TGTGCCAACTCAGACAGGGAGGGTGGGCCCCAGCATTTT
TRBJ2-7,TRBV12-3/TRBV12-4,TRBD1,few,CASSPTDRGTYEQYF,TGTGCCAGCAGTCCTACCGACAGGGGGACCTACGAGCAGTACTTC
TRBJ2-5,TRBV12-3/TRBV12-4,.,.,CASSPRLQETQYF,TGTGCCAGCAGTCCGCGCCTACAAGAGACCCAGTACTTC
TRBJ1-6,TRBV4-1,.,many,CASSRREEDSPLHF,TGCGCCAGCAGCCGGAGGGAAGAGGATTCACCCCTCCACTTT
TRBJ1-1,TRBV21-1,.,.,CASSSSSTGGDTTEAFF,TGTGCCAGCAGCAGCAGCTCGACGGGAGGTGATACGACTGAAGCTTTCTTT
TRBJ2-2,TRBV28,.,few,CASSLLPTTGELFF,TGTGCCAGCAGTTTACTCCCGACCACCGGGGAGCTGTTTTTT
TRBJ2-1,TRBV4-2,TRBD2,many,CASSPKWGPGGTSGTSYNEQFF,TGTGCCAGCAGCCCAAAGTGGGGGCCTGGGGGGACTAGCGGTACTTCCTACAATGAGCAGTTCTTC
TRBJ1-2,TRBV25-1,TRBD1,few,CASSERTGYGYTF,TGTGCCAGCAGTGAACGGACAGGCTATGGCTACACCTTC
TRBJ2-3,TRBV20-1,.,few,CSATKLPAGVGDTQYF,TGCAGTGCTACCAAACTGCCGGCGGGTGTAGGAGATACGCAGTATTTT
TRBJ2-1,TRBV7-3,TRBD2,many,CASSLMAGDNEQFF,TGTGCCAGCAGCTTAATGGCGGGAGATAATGAGCAGTTCTTC
TRBJ2-2,TRBV27,TRBD2,few,CASSSQRGGLNTGELFF,TGTGCCAGCAGTTCCCAACGGGGGGGACTCAACACCGGGGAGCTGTTTTTT
TRBJ2-5,TRBV14,.,.,CASSQDRGRGIQETQYF,TGTGCCAGCAGCCAAGATCGGGGCAGGGGAATCCAAGAGACCCAGTACTTC
TRBJ1-5,TRBV20-1,.,few,CSARQGSPGPQHF,TGCAGTGCTAGACAGGGGTCACCTGGGCCCCAGCATTTT
TRBJ2-7,TRBV20-1,TRBD1,.,CSARDTGQGDYEQYF,TGCAGTGCTAGAGATACGGGACAGGGGGACTACGAGCAGTACTTC
TRBJ2-1,TRBV3-1,TRBD2,many,CASSRAGLGNNEQFF,TGTGCCAGCAGCCGAGCGGGACTCGGGAACAATGAGCAGTTCTTC
TRBJ2-5,TRBV19,.,few,CASSITPQETQYF,TGTGCCAGTAGTATAACACCCCAAGAGACCCAGTACTTC
TRBJ1-5,TRBV7-2,.,few,CASSLFNSNQPQHF,TGTGCCAGCAGCTTATTTAATAGCAATCAGCCCCAGCATTTT
TRBJ2-1,TRBV20-1,TRBD2,many,CSARGGRGSSYNEQFF,TGCAGTGCTAGAGGCGGGAGGGGAAGCTCCTACAATGAGCAGTTCTTC
TRBJ2-1,TRBV20-1,.,.,CSARPGRGYNEQFF,TGCAGTGCTAGGCCCGGGAGAGGCTACAATGAGCAGTTCTTC
TRBJ2-5,TRBV3-1,.,many,CASSQFEETQYF,TGTGCCAGCAGCCAATTTGAAGAGACCCAGTACTTC
TRBJ2-5,TRBV11-2,.,few,CASSLLVQSRGETQYF,TGTGCCAGCAGCTTATTAGTTCAATCCCGCGGAGAGACCCAGTACTTC
TRBJ2-5,TRBV7-2,TRBD2,few,CASSSASGTISGTQYF,TGTGCCAGCAGCTCCGCTAGCGGGACGATATCGGGAACCCAGTACTTC
TRBJ2-5,TRBV5-1,TRBD2,few,CASSLNSGDQETQYF,TGCGCCAGCAGCTTGAACAGCGGGGATCAAGAGACCCAGTACTTC
TRBJ2-7,TRBV20-1,.,many,CSASVAYEQYF,TGCAGTGCCTCCGTAGCCTACGAGCAGTACTTC
TRBJ1-4,TRBV4-2,.,few,CASSQEGPGGAEKLFF,TGTGCCAGCAGCCAAGAAGGCCCGGGTGGGGCTGAAAAACTGTTTTTT
TRBJ1-3,TRBV12-3/TRBV12-4,.,few,CASRRWGFGNTIYF,TGTGCCAGCAGGCGGTGGGGCTTTGGAAACACCATATATTTT
TRBJ1-1,TRBV7-2,.,.,CASSIYRDQNTEAFF,TGTGCCAGCAGCATCTACAGGGACCAGAACACTGAAGCTTTCTTT
TRBJ2-5,TRBV4-1,TRBD2,few,CASRKLALAGTQETQYF,TGCGCCAGCAGGAAACTGGCACTAGCGGGGACGCAAGAGACCCAGTACTTC
TRBJ1-5,TRBV28,.,few,CASSRPLRHLNQPQHF,TGTGCCAGCAGTCGTCCCCTCAGGCACCTCAATCAGCCCCAGCATTTT
TRBJ2-1,TRBV12-3/TRBV12-4,TRBD2,few,CASSDGGAGDEQFF,TGTGCCAGCAGTGACGGGGGGGCCGGGGATGAGCAGTTCTTC
TRBJ2-7,TRBV10-3,TRBD1,.,CAISADRVTEQYF,TGTGCCATCAGTGCGGACAGGGTCACCGAGCAGTACTTC
TRBJ2-3,TRBV9,TRBD2,few,CASSAISGRPLTDTQYF,TGTGCCAGCAGCGCGATTAGCGGGAGGCCTCTCACAGATACGCAGTATTTT
TRBJ2-2,TRBV3-1,.,.,CASSGRLGVAGELFF,TGTGCCAGCAGCGGTCGCTTAGGGGTGGCCGGGGAGCTGTTTTTT
TRBJ2-6,TRBV11-1,.,.,CASSLPNTGRHSGANVLTF,TGTGCCAGCAGCCTCCCAAATACGGGACGGCACTCTGGGGCCAACGTCCTGACTTTC
TRBJ2-2,TRBV6-5,TRBD1,few,CAVTGVGELFF,TGTGCCGTAACAGGGGTCGGGGAGCTGTTTTTT